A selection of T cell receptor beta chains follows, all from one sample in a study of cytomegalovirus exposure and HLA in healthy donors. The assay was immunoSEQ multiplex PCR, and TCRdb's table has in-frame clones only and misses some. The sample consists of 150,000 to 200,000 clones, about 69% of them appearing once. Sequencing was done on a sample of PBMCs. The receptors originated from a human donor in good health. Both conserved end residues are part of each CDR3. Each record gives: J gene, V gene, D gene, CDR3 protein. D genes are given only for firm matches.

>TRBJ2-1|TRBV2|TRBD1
CASREPTGGARNEQFF
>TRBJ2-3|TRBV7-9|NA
CASSFDSLTDTQYF
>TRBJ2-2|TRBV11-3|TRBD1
CASSLDWGQDTGELFF
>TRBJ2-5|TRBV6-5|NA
CASGSGFQETQYF
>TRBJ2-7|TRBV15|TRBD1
CATSRETGSSYEQYF
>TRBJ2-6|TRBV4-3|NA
CASSQDPAGRNSGANVLTF
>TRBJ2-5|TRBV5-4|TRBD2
CASSSSGTSVDETQYF
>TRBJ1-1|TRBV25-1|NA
CASRGGTSNTEAFF
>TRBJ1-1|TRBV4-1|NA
CASSLGDVPPEAFF
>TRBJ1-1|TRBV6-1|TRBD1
CASSEARTGDAFF
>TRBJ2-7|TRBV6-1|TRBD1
CASADRVTYEQYF
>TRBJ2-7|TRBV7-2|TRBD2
CASSLAGTSGGWEQYF
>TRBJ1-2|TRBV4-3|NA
CASSPDGAMRDYGYTF
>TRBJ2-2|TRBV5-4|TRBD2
CASSRGGRAGELFF
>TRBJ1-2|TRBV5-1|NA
CASSLAGRGDYGYTF
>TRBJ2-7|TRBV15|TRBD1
CATSRGTGGGYEQYF
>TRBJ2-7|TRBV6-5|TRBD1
CASSYSQGAYEQYF
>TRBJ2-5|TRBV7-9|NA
CASSNLTEETQYF
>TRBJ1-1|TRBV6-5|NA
CASSYSEGNTEAFF
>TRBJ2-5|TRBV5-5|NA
CASSLASDFETQYF
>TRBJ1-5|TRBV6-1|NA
CASSEALRDSNQPQHF
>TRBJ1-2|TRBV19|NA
CASRRQADNYGYTF
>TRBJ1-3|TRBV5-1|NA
CASSLGLSGGNTIYF
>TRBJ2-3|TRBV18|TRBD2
CASSPPGTSGDTDTQYF
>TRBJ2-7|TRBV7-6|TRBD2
CASSLASGGVYEQYF
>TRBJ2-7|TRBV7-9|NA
CASSSKAGLGSYEQYF
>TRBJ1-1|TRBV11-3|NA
CASSLEVSTEAFF
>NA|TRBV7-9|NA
CASSLDFYEQYF
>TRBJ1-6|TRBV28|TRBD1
CASSPGTANSPLHF
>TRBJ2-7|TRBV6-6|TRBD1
CASNLSGTGLGEQYF
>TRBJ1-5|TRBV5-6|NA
CASGRGSFSNQPQHF
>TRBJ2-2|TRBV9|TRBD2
CASTASSGGASRTGELFF
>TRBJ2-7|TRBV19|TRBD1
CASSITPRTGGYYEQYF
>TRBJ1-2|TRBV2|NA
CASSEGLVSEGYGYTF
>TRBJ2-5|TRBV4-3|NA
CASSRGASEETQYF
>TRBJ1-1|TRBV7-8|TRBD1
CASSLRQGEGTEAFF
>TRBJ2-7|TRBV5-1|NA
CASKSGSGFSYEQYF
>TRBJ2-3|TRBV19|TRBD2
CASGRASGAFTDTQYF
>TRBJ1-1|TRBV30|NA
CAWSVFHGTRGCGTEAFF
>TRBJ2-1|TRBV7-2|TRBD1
CASTLSRDRGLNEQFF
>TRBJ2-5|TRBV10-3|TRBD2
CAISDVAGGLQQETQYF
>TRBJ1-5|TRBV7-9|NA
CATARGGYSNQPQHF